These 31 T cell receptor beta chains originate from one sample sequenced in a study of T cell responses to AZD1222 COVID-19 vaccine. Clones were sequenced by immunoSEQ multiplex PCR, and TCRdb holds only the in-frame ones, with some missing. Of 86,000 or so clones in the sample, 90% were seen once. The sample in question was peripheral blood, obtained on day 0 of AZD1222 vaccination. The receptor source for this set is an adult in good health.

The V call is TRBV24-1, the J call TRBJ2-1, with 9 bases matching TRBD1. Trimming removed 3 bases from V and 1 base from J; junction bases left unmatched: 3. The CDR3 contains 16 residues. Per germline, CDR1 KGHDR and CDR2 SFDVKD. Here the CDR3 reads CATSDAGTGSYNEQFF. CDR3 DNA: TGTGCCACCAGTGATGCCGGGACAGGGTCCTACAATGAGCAGTTCTTC.

The rearrangement uses TRBV19 and TRBJ2-1; TRBD2 aligns across 13 bases. From germline, CDR1 is LNHDA and CDR2 SQIVND (reference sequence). Losses at the gene ends were 6 bases for V and 9 bases for J; bases not matched to a gene: 11. The CDR3 covers 16 residues. The CDR3 nucleotides read TGTGCCAGTAGCAGCCCCGGACTAGCGGGAGAGGGTGAGCAGTTCTTC. This codes for CASSSPGLAGEGEQFF.

This clone was counted once. The chain couples TRBV11-1 to TRBJ2-1; either TRBD1 or TRBD2 may fit D (5 bases each). This CDR3 comprises 15 residues. Between the trimmed V and J ends, which lost 6 bases and 6 bases, there was a span of 18 bases. From germline, CDR1 is SGHAT and CDR2 FQDESV (reference sequence). The CDR3 DNA reads as TGTGCCAGCAGGTCCCCCTGGGACCGAACCAATGAGCAGTTCTTC. The encoded protein is CASRSPWDRTNEQFF.

The chain couples TRBV7-9 to TRBJ1-5; 10 bases map to TRBD1. The CDR3 runs to 17 residues. Germline V gives CDR1 SEHNR, CDR2 FQNEAQ (reference sequence). V lost 5 bases and J lost 2; bases outside the gene matches: 9. The CDR3 DNA reads as TGTGCCAGCAGCCACGGACAGGGGGGTATCGGCAATCAGCCCCAGCATTTT. Residues: CASSHGQGGIGNQPQHF.

V and J are TRBV12-3 or TRBV12-4 and TRBJ1-6; D is possibly TRBD1 (5 bases). Between the trimmed V and J ends, which lost 6 bases and 4 bases, there was a span of 7 bases. This CDR3 spans 13 amino acids. The CDR3 sequence: CASSGTYNSPLHF. CDR3 nucleotide sequence: TGTGCCAGCAGCGGGACTTATAATTCACCCCTCCACTTT.

The CDR3 sequence is CASSPLAGRSYNEQFF. CDR3 DNA sequence: TGTGCCAGCAGTCCCTTAGCGGGACGCTCCTACAATGAGCAGTTCTTC. This rearrangement joins TRBV2 to TRBJ2-1; 8 positions match TRBD2. V lost 5 bases, J lost 0 bases, and 6 bases stayed unmatched. This CDR3 contains 16 residues. Germline V CDR1 and CDR2: SNHLY, FYNNEI.

This chain joins TRBV2 and TRBJ2-7; D is undetermined. Germline CDR1 is SNHLY and CDR2 is FYNNEI. The CDR3 extends over 13 amino acids. V dropped 4 bases and J dropped 2 bases, with 9 bases sitting between them. The CDR3 spells CASSVVAAYEQYF. The CDR3 DNA reads as TGTGCCAGCAGTGTCGTGGCGGCCTACGAGCAGTACTTC.

The chain recombines TRBV28 with TRBJ2-7; no clear D. The CDR3 is made up of 12 amino acids. Trimming shortened V by 5 bases and J by 3 bases, and 8 bases separated the two germline ends. Looked up from germline, CDR1 is MDHEN and CDR2 is SYDVKM. CDR3 in amino acids: CASSRDRYEQYF. CDR3 bases: TGTGCCAGCAGTCGCGACCGCTACGAGCAGTACTTC.

This clone showed up just once. J is TRBJ2-1 and V is TRBV5-1; D is possibly TRBD1 or TRBD2 (5 bases each). V was clipped by 5 bases and J by 0 bases, with 12 bases between them. In germline, CDR1 is SGHRS, CDR2 YFSETQ. This CDR3 is built from 15 residues. The CDR3 bases are TGCGCCAGCAGATATGGGACGCCCTCCTACAATGAGCAGTTCTTC. Amino acids: CASRYGTPSYNEQFF.

The gene calls are TRBV10-2 and TRBJ1-2; the D is unclear. Trimming took 8 bases from V and 12 from J, leaving 13 bases between them. Germline V lookup: CDR1 WSHSY, CDR2 SAAADI. This CDR3 contains 10 residues. As DNA, the CDR3 is TGCGCCAGCGGCTTGGAGGACCACACCTTC. Translation gives CASGLEDHTF.

This chain connects TRBV19 to TRBJ2-7; the match to TRBD1 covers 7 bases. Trimming removed 3 bases from V and 1 base from J; junction bases left unmatched: 15. The CDR3 runs to 18 residues. The germline CDR1 and CDR2 sequences are LNHDA and SQIVND (reference sequence). CDR3 region: CASSIGDLHRGQSYEQYF. CDR3 sequence (DNA): TGTGCCAGTAGTATCGGCGACTTACACAGGGGTCAATCCTACGAGCAGTACTTC.

The chain is built from TRBV27 and TRBJ2-5; D may correspond to TRBD1 or TRBD2 (5 bases each). CDR3 length: 18 amino acids. CDR1 is MNHEY, CDR2 SMNVEV, per germline (reference sequence). The V end was cut by 0 bases, the J end by 0 bases, with 17 bases between. The CDR3 protein is CASSLSAGTVLYQETQYF. The CDR3 DNA sequence: TGTGCCAGCAGTTTATCGGCAGGGACGGTATTGTACCAAGAGACCCAGTACTTC.

The gene calls are TRBV9 and TRBJ2-6; D may be TRBD2 (5 bases). Looked up from germline, CDR1 is SGDLS and CDR2 is YYNGEE. The CDR3 has 15 residues. Trimming stripped 4 bases from V and 4 bases from J, with 12 bases between. CDR3 sequence reads: CASSRRSGGANVLTF. The CDR3 nucleotides are TGTGCCAGCAGCAGGAGGAGCGGAGGGGCCAACGTCCTGACTTTC. The full variable domain, its missing parts supplied by reference TRBV9 and TRBJ2-6, is DSGVTQTPKHLITATGQRVTLRCSPRSGDLSVYWYQQSLDQGLQFLIQYYNGEERAKGNILERFSAQQFPDLHSELNLSSLELGDSALYFCASSRRSGGANVLTFGAGSRLTVL.

The rearrangement joins TRBV30 to TRBJ1-2; the D gene is possibly TRBD1 (6 bases). The germline V and J ends were trimmed by 4 bases and 4 bases, with 16 bases remaining between them. The CDR3 covers 14 residues. CDR1 and CDR2 (germline): GTSNPN, SVGIG (reference sequence). CDR3 in DNA: TGTGCCTGGACGTATCGCCAGGGGCTCTATGGCTACACCTTC. Its translation is CAWTYRQGLYGYTF.

This chain uses TRBV14 with TRBJ1-2, with TRBD1 matching over 9 bases. Unmatched junction bases numbered 12, after V lost 4 bases and J lost 6 bases. Germline CDR1 is SGHDN and CDR2 is FVKESK. The CDR3 is 16 amino acids. The CDR3 sequence: CASSRQGQGIGDGYTF. In DNA form, the CDR3 reads TGTGCCAGCAGCCGACAAGGACAGGGGATTGGGGATGGCTACACCTTC.

J is TRBJ2-2 and V is TRBV9; D is unclear. CDR3 length: 13 amino acids. V was pared by 0 bases and J by 8 bases, with 8 bases between. CDR1 and CDR2 from the germline V gene are SGDLS and YYNGEE. The chain's CDR3 is CASSVEVVGELFF. The CDR3 DNA reads as TGTGCCAGCAGCGTAGAAGTCGTGGGGGAGCTGTTTTTT.

The V and J genes are TRBV30 and TRBJ2-3; no reliable D call. This CDR3 has 13 amino acids. Trimming took off 5 bases at V and 0 bases at J, with 9 bases between the two ends. Germline lookup yields CDR1 GTSNPN and CDR2 SVGIG (reference sequence). This chain's CDR3 is CAWHSSSTDTQYF. The CDR3, as DNA: TGTGCCTGGCACAGCAGTAGCACAGATACGCAGTATTTT.

V gene TRBV5-1 combines with J gene TRBJ2-2, with 8 positions matching TRBD1. This CDR3 region has 18 residues. The ends lost 2 bases at V and 5 bases at J; junction bases unmatched: 14. Germline V lookup: CDR1 SGHRS, CDR2 YFSETQ. The CDR3: CASSFGGDGTGETGELFF. The CDR3 region has the DNA TGCGCCAGCAGCTTTGGGGGCGATGGGACAGGAGAGACCGGGGAGCTGTTTTTT.

V and J are TRBV28 and TRBJ2-7; 9 positions agree with TRBD1. Losses at the gene ends were 5 bases for V and 5 bases for J; bases not matched to a gene: 7. Germline-derived CDR1 and CDR2 are MDHEN and SYDVKM. The length of the CDR3 is 14 residues. CDR3 residues: CASSLLQGAHEQYF. DNA for the CDR3: TGTGCCAGCAGTCTCCTACAGGGGGCGCACGAGCAGTACTTC.

The J gene is TRBJ2-2, the V gene TRBV5-4; D possibly corresponds to TRBD2 (6 bases). Germline assignment: CDR1 SGHNT and CDR2 YYREEE (reference sequence). The CDR3 extends over 16 amino acids. Trimming removed 0 bases at V and 9 bases at J, with 18 bases between. CDR3 sequence reads: CASSLAGTAGRRELFF. CDR3 in DNA: TGTGCCAGCAGCTTGGCTGGGACTGCTGGCCGTCGGGAGCTGTTTTTT.

The chain combines TRBV12-5 with TRBJ1-2; no clear D gene. CDR3 length equals 14 residues. V lost 5 bases and J 4 bases, leaving 14 bases between the germline ends. CDR1 and CDR2 from the germline V gene are LGHNT and FRNRAP. CDR3 bases: TGTGCTAGTGGTACCCCTGGGCAGCGCTATGGCTACACCTTC. Its protein is CASGTPGQRYGYTF.

This CDR3 is CASSLASGTYGYTF. Written as DNA, the CDR3 is TGTGCCAGCAGCTTAGCATCGGGGACCTATGGCTACACCTTC. The rearrangement joins TRBV7-9 to TRBJ1-2, with D perhaps TRBD1 (5 bases). The CDR3 spans 14 residues. Germline V gene sequence: CDR1 SEHNR, CDR2 FQNEAQ (reference sequence). V was clipped by 0 bases and J by 4 bases, with 9 bases between them.

This clone was recorded a few times. The V call is TRBV7-2, the J call TRBJ2-7; a possible D gene is TRBD1 (6 bases). Trimming removed 5 bases at V and 4 bases at J, with 18 bases between. CDR1 is SGHTA, CDR2 FQGNSA, per germline. The CDR3 totals 15 residues. The CDR3 DNA reads TGTGCCAGCAGCCAGGGGACGGGACAAGCATACGAGCAGTACTTC. It encodes CASSQGTGQAYEQYF.

The J gene is TRBJ1-5, the V gene TRBV30; D is undetermined. The CDR3 extends over 14 amino acids. Germline CDR1 is GTSNPN and CDR2 is SVGIG (reference sequence). V was shortened by 1 base and J by 2 bases, with 9 bases between the two germline ends. The CDR3 loop is CAWSAGRGNQPQHF. In nucleotides, the CDR3 is TGTGCCTGGAGTGCCGGAAGGGGCAATCAGCCCCAGCATTTT. Full variable domain (rest looked up from reference TRBV30 and TRBJ1-5): SQTIHQWPATLVQPVGSPLSLECTVEGTSNPNLYWYRQAAGRGLQLLFYSVGIGQISSEVPQNLSASRPQDRQFILSSKKLLLSDSGFYLCAWSAGRGNQPQHFGDGTRLSIL.

The V gene is TRBV9, the J gene TRBJ1-2, with no clear D. The ends were cut back, 0 bases at V and 0 bases at J, with 9 bases in the middle. CDR1 is SGDLS and CDR2 is YYNGEE in the germline V gene. This CDR3 region has 15 residues. The CDR3 sequence is CASSVEVTTNYGYTF. The CDR3 nucleotides read TGTGCCAGCAGCGTAGAGGTCACTACTAACTATGGCTACACCTTC. Full variable domain (rest looked up from reference TRBV9 and TRBJ1-2): DSGVTQTPKHLITATGQRVTLRCSPRSGDLSVYWYQQSLDQGLQFLIQYYNGEERAKGNILERFSAQQFPDLHSELNLSSLELGDSALYFCASSVEVTTNYGYTFGSGTRLTVV.

The chain links TRBV10-1 to TRBJ1-1; D not resolved. Germline V lookup: CDR1 WNHNN, CDR2 SYGVQD (reference sequence). Trimming left V 7 bases short and J 7 bases short, with 13 bases between. The CDR3 sequence is 12 residues long. This chain's CDR3 is CASTGRSGEAFF. The CDR3 DNA sequence: TGCGCCAGCACCGGGCGGTCTGGTGAAGCTTTCTTT.

V gene TRBV7-9 combines with J gene TRBJ1-1; D is unresolved. V was clipped by 5 bases and J by 1 base, with 8 bases between them. CDR3 length equals 13 residues. The germline CDR1 and CDR2 sequences are SEHNR and FQNEAQ (reference sequence). CDR3 in amino acids: CASSTDWNTEAFF. For the CDR3, the DNA is TGTGCCAGCAGCACGGATTGGAACACTGAAGCTTTCTTT.

By frequency in the sample, this clone is medium-sized (0.01 to 0.1%). The V call is TRBV11-2, the J call TRBJ1-2; 8 nucleotides align to TRBD1. The CDR3 contains 16 residues. Germline V gives CDR1 SGHAT, CDR2 FQNNGV. V was clipped by 4 bases and J by 6 bases; unmatched bases: 13. CDR3 sequence: CASSSYRTGNVHGYTF. The CDR3 region has the DNA TGTGCCAGCAGCTCATATCGGACAGGGAATGTGCATGGCTACACCTTC.

This chain connects TRBV4-1 to TRBJ1-1, with D tentatively TRBD1 (5 bases). This CDR3 comprises 16 residues. The V end was cut by 4 bases, the J end by 2 bases, with 17 bases between. Germline V gene data show CDR1 as MGHRA and CDR2 as YSYEKL. This CDR3 is CASSRGEGRENTEAFF. For the CDR3, the DNA is TGCGCCAGCAGCCGTGGGGAGGGGAGGGAAAACACTGAAGCTTTCTTT.

This chain links TRBV5-1 with TRBJ1-1, with D perhaps matching TRBD1 (6 bases). CDR3 length equals 15 residues. Trimming cost V 3 bases and J 5 bases, with 17 bases left between them. Germline V lookup: CDR1 SGHRS, CDR2 YFSETQ. Here the CDR3 reads CASSSLQGLRTEAFF. The CDR3 nucleotides read TGCGCCAGCAGCTCGCTACAGGGATTAAGGACTGAAGCTTTCTTT. Based on the CDR3 plus reference TRBV5-1 and TRBJ1-1, the full variable domain is KAGVTQTPRYLIKTRGQQVTLSCSPISGHRSVSWYQQTPGQGLQFLFEYFSETQRNKGNFPGRFSGRQFSNSRSEMNVSTLELGDSALYLCASSSLQGLRTEAFFGQGTRLTVV.

The chain couples TRBV28 to TRBJ1-5; 9 bases are a match to TRBD1. With V trimmed by 6 bases and J by 2 bases, 5 bases remained unmatched. Germline V gene sequence: CDR1 MDHEN, CDR2 SYDVKM. The CDR3 contains 15 residues. The CDR3 bases are TGTGCCAGCAGCTGGACAGGGGCCGGCAATCAGCCCCAGCATTTT. Amino acids: CASSWTGAGNQPQHF.